The source of this T cell receptor (beta chain) is a study of blood T cell repertoires in COVID-19. This CDR3 region has 14 residues. CDR1 is MNHEY, CDR2 SVGAGI, per germline. V lost 6 bases and J 3 bases, leaving 15 bases between the germline ends. In the source study's methods: Scientists estimated how many nucleated cells there were by amplifying reference gene primers. The method was immunoSEQ multiplex PCR; TCRdb's version includes in-frame clones alone and lacks a portion of them. V, J and clone size are taken as reported in that table, and D and trimming were inferred from the DNA itself. Counted here are about 71,000 clones, roughly 90% occurring once; the ten biggest clones make up less than 0.8%.

This chain connects TRBV6-5 to TRBJ2-7; D is perhaps TRBD1 (6 bases). The specimen was peripheral blood. This clonotype was sampled from a woman aged 80 or over with acute or convalescent COVID-19. CDR3 region: CASSLEGQNYEQYF. CDR3 in DNA: TGTGCCAGCAGCCTAGAGGGACAAAACTACGAGCAGTACTTC.